This entry describes one T cell receptor beta chain. No antigen is known for it. The data are from a study of T cell responses to AZD1222 COVID-19 vaccine. The method was immunoSEQ multiplex PCR; TCRdb's version includes in-frame clones alone and lacks a portion of them. Of around 110,000 clones listed, about 92% are singletons. Between the trimmed V and J ends, which lost 6 bases and 5 bases, there was a span of 13 bases. The CDR3 contains 13 residues. Points from the study as a whole: Unmutated variant regions are reportedly the target of nearly half of TCRs that are spike-specific. Increases in Spike-specific TCR breadth and depth were seen after two AZD1222 doses. Among the donors, most were white British and more were female, and clonal diversity was possibly underestimated. Baseline testing showed seropositivity in only six AZD1222 recipients.

Specimen: peripheral blood, collected on day 0 of AZD1222 vaccination. The TCR was taken from an adult in good health. This rearrangement joins TRBV12-3 or TRBV12-4 to TRBJ1-1, with a weak D call TRBD1 (5 bases). The CDR3 DNA reads TGTGCCAGCAGAGTGACAGAGGGGACTGAAGCTTTCTTT. It codes for CASRVTEGTEAFF.